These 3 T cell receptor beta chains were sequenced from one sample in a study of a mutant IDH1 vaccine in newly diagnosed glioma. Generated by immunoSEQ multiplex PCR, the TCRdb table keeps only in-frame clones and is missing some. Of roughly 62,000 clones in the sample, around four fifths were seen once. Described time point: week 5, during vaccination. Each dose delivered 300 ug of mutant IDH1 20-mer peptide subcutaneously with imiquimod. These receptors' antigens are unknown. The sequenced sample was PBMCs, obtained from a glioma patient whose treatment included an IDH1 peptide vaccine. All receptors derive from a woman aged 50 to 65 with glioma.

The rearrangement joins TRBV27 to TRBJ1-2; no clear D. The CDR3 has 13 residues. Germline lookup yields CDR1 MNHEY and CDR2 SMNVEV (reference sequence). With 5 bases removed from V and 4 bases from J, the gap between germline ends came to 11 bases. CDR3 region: CASSPLKGYGYTF. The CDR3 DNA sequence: TGTGCCAGCAGTCCCTTGAAGGGCTATGGCTACACCTTC.

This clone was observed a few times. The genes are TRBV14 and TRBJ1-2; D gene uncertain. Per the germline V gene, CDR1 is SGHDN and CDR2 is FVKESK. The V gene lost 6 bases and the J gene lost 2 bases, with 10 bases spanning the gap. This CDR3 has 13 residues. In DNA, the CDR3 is TGTGCCAGCAGTTCTACACAGAACTATGGCTACACCTTC. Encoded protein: CASSSTQNYGYTF.

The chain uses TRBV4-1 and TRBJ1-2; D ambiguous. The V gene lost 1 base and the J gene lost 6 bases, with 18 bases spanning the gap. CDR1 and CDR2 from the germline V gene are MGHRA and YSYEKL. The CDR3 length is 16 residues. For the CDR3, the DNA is TGCGCCAGCAGCCAAGTACGAGAGACGATACGAAATGGCTACACCTTC. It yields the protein CASSQVRETIRNGYTF.